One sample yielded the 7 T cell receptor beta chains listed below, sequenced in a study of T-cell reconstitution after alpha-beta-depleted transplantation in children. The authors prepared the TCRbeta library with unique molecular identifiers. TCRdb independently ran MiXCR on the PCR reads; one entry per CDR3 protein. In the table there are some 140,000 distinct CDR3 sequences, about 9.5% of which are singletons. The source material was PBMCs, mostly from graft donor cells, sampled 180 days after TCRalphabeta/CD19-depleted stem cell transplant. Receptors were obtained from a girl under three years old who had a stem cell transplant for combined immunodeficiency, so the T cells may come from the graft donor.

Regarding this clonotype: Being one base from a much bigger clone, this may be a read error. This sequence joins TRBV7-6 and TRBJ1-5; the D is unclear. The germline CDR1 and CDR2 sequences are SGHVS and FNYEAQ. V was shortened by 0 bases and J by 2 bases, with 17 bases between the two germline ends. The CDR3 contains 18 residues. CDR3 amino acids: CASSLAAPAAGGNQPQHF. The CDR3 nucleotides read TGTGCCAGCAGCTTAGCAGCTCCTGCCGCGGGAGGCAATCAGCCCCAGCATTTT.

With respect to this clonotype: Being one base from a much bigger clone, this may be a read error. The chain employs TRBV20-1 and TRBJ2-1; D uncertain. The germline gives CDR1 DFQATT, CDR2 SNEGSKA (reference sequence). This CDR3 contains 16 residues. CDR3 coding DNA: TGCACTGCTAGTCTGCTGACACCTAGCTCCTACAATGAGCAGTTCTTC. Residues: CTASLLTPSSYNEQFF.

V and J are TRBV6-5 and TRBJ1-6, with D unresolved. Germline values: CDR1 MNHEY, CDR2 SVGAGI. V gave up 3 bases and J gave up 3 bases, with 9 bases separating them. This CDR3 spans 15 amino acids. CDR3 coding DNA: TGTGCCAGCAGTTATGGCGGAGTCTATAATTCACCCCTCCACTTT. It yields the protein CASSYGGVYNSPLHF.

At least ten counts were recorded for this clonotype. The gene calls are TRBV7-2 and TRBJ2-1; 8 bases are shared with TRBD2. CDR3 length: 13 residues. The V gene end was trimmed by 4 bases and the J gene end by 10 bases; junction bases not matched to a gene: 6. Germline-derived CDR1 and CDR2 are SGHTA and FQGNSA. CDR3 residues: CASSSGTSEEQFF. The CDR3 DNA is TGTGCCAGCAGCTCAGGGACTAGTGAGGAGCAGTTCTTC.

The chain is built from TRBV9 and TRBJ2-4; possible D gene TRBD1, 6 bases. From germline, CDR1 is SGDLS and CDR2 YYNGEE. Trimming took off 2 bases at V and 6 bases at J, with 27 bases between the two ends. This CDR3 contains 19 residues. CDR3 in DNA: TGTGCCAGCAGCGTGCTACCCTTAGGGACATCTCAAAGGAGAAACATTCAGTACTTC. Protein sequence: CASSVLPLGTSQRRNIQYF.

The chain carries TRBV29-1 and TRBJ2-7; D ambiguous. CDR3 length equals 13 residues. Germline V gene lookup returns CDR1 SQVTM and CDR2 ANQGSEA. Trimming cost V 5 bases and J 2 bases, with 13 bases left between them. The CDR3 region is CSVRTTRTYEQYF. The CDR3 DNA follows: TGCAGCGTTCGTACTACACGTACCTACGAGCAGTACTTC.

In DNA, the CDR3 is TGTGCCAGCAGCTTTGGGACTTATAGCACAGATACGCAGTATTTT. Translated, it gives CASSFGTYSTDTQYF. The chain joins TRBV7-9 to TRBJ2-3, with D maybe TRBD2 (6 bases). This CDR3 contains 15 residues. Trimming shortened V by 3 bases and J by 0 bases, and 10 bases separated the two germline ends. Germline lookup yields CDR1 SEHNR and CDR2 FQNEAQ (reference sequence).